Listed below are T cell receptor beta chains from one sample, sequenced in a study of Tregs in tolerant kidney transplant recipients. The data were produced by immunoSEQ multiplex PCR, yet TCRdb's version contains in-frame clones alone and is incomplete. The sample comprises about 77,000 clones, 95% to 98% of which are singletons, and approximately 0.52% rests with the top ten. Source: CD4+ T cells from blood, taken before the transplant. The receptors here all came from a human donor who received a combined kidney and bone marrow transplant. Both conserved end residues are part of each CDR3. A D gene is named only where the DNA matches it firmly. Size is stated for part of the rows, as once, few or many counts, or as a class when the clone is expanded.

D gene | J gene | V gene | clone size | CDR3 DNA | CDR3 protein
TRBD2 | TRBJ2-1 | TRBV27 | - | TGTGCCAGCAGTTCCCGACTAGCGGGAGGCCTGTCTGGTGAGCAGTTCTTC | CASSSRLAGGLSGEQFF
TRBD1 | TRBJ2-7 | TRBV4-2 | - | TGTGCCAGCAGCCAAGACGGGACAGTCTCCTACGAGCAGTACTTC | CASSQDGTVSYEQYF
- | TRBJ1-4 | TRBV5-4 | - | TGTGCCAGCGCCTGGGGGGCTAATGAAAAACTGTTTTTT | CASAWGANEKLFF
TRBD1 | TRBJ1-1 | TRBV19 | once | TGTGCCAGTTCCGGGACAGACTACATGAACACTGAAGCTTTCTTT | CASSGTDYMNTEAFF
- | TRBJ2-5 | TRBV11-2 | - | TGTGCCAGCAGCTTAGACAGGAACCAAGAGACCCAGTACTTC | CASSLDRNQETQYF
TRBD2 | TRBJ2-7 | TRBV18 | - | TGTGCCAGCTCAACCGGACTAGTTTCCTACGAGCAGTACTTC | CASSTGLVSYEQYF
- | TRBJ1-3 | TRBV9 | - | TGTGCCAGCAGCGTAGCACAGTACTCTGGAAACACCATATATTTT | CASSVAQYSGNTIYF
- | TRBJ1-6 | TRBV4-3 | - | TGCGCCAGCAGCCAACAACAGGGCTATAATTCACCCCTCCACTTT | CASSQQQGYNSPLHF
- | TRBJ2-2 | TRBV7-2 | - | TGTGCCAGCAGCGGGCTGATCGGTACCGGGGAGCTGTTTTTT | CASSGLIGTGELFF
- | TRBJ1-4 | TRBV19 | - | TGTGCCAGTAGTATTACAGGTGCAACTAATGAAAAACTGTTTTTT | CASSITGATNEKLFF
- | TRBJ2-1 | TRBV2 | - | TGTGCCAGCACCAGGGGCCACCTTGGTGAGCAGTTCTTC | CASTRGHLGEQFF
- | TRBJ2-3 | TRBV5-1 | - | TGCGCCAGCAGCTTGCAGGGTGGCACAGATACGCAGTATTTT | CASSLQGGTDTQYF
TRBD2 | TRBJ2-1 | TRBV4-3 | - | TGCGCCAGCAGCCAAGAATACACTAGCGGGGGGCGCGAGCAGTTCTTC | CASSQEYTSGGREQFF
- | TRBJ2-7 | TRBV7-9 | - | TGTGCCAGCAGCTTCACGTCAGGGTTGTACGAGCAGTACTTC | CASSFTSGLYEQYF
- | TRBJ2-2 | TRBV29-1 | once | TGCAGCGTTGAAAGGGGAGGGAACACCGGGGAGCTGTTTTTT | CSVERGGNTGELFF
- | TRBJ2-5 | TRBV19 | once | TGTGCCAGTAAAGGGGGGGCCGGGGAGACCCAGTACTTC | CASKGGAGETQYF